The 25 T cell receptor beta chains below all came from one sample that was sequenced in a study of T cells in Graves' hyperthyroidism and ophthalmopathy. There were TCR beta CDR3 regions amplified from RNA transcripts. A first-round RT-PCR of the TCR CDR3 used the HTBI primer set. TCRdb itself ran the multiplex PCR reads through MiXCR, one entry per CDR3 protein. This repertoire shows about 560,000 distinct CDR3 sequences, approximately 16% found once; its top ten account for more than 15%. Sequences were obtained from blood. These receptors all come from a woman aged 18-29 years with Graves' hyperthyroidism.

This clonotype was counted ten times or more. Written as DNA, the CDR3 is TGTGCCAGCAGACCCATGACTGCGGGGAACACTGAAGCTTTCTTT. It specifies CASRPMTAGNTEAFF. This rearrangement joins TRBV2 to TRBJ1-1; D gene uncertain. Trimming removed 6 bases at V and 1 base at J, with 15 bases between. This CDR3 is 15 amino acids long. Per the germline V gene, CDR1 is SNHLY and CDR2 is FYNNEI. The variable domain in full, completed from reference TRBV2 and TRBJ1-1, reads EPEVTQTPSHQVTQMGQEVILRCVPISNHLYFYWYRQILGQKVEFLVSFYNNEISEKSEIFDDQFSVERPDGSNFTLKIRSTKLEDSAMYFCASRPMTAGNTEAFFGQGTRLTVV.

This CDR3 is CASSITSEKLFF. Here the CDR3 DNA reads TGTGCCAGCAGCATAACGTCTGAAAAACTGTTTTTT. The chain has TRBV2 and TRBJ1-4; D call uncertain. The CDR3 is 12 amino acids. V was pared by 6 bases and J by 7 bases, with 9 bases between. The germline gives CDR1 SNHLY, CDR2 FYNNEI.

This clonotype was observed a single time. The rearrangement joins TRBV7-9 to TRBJ2-2, with D possibly TRBD2 on 5 matching bases. There are 13 residues in the CDR3. Trimming left V 5 bases short and J 6 bases short, with 10 bases between. Germline loops: CDR1 SEHNR, CDR2 FQNEAQ (reference sequence). Here the CDR3 reads CASSPSGSGELFF. The CDR3 DNA follows: TGTGCCAGCAGCCCCTCGGGGTCCGGGGAGCTGTTTTTT.

This clonotype was seen only a few times. This sequence joins TRBV7-8 and TRBJ2-6; D remains ambiguous. The germline V gene has CDR1 SGHVS and CDR2 FQNEAQ. The CDR3 contains 15 residues. The V gene lost 3 bases and the J gene lost 1 base, with 7 bases spanning the gap. The CDR3 region has the DNA TGTGCCAGCAGCTTTCCCGCATCTGGGGCCAACGTCCTGACTTTC. This gives the protein CASSFPASGANVLTF.

This clonotype was seen repeatedly, ten times or more. This chain uses TRBV3-1 with TRBJ2-5, with a tentative D call TRBD2 (6 bases). Germline V gene lookup returns CDR1 LGHDT and CDR2 YNNKEL (reference sequence). The CDR3 consists of 15 residues. Trimming left V 1 base short and J 1 base short, with 10 bases between. This CDR3 reads CASSQVLGGQETQYF. CDR3 nucleotide sequence: TGTGCCAGCAGCCAAGTTTTGGGGGGCCAAGAGACCCAGTACTTC.

This chain links TRBV4-2 with TRBJ2-1; 11 bases match TRBD2. Unmatched junction bases numbered 5, after V lost 1 base and J lost 3 bases. CDR1 LGHNA and CDR2 YNFKEQ come from the germline V gene. The CDR3 is made up of 17 amino acids. CDR3 in amino acids: CASSQAPGTSGYNEQFF. In nucleotides, the CDR3 is TGTGCCAGCAGCCAAGCCCCCGGGACTAGCGGCTACAATGAGCAGTTCTTC.

The table lists this clonotype with a few counts. The rearrangement links TRBV9 to TRBJ2-7; 12 bases line up with TRBD2. V was pared by 3 bases and J by 4 bases, with 5 bases of the junction left unmatched. CDR1 and CDR2 from the germline V gene are SGDLS and YYNGEE. The CDR3 runs to 15 residues. The CDR3 DNA sequence: TGTGCCAGCAGCGCCGGGACTAGCGGGTTTTACGAGCAGTACTTC. It codes for CASSAGTSGFYEQYF.

There are a few counts of this clonotype. The CDR3 nucleotides are TGCAGTGCTAGAGATGGTGCCGTCGGGGGCTACACCTTC. Amino acids: CSARDGAVGGYTF. The chain combines TRBV20-1 with TRBJ1-2; D remains unclear. V gave up 0 bases and J gave up 8 bases, with 13 bases separating them. The CDR3 runs 13 residues. Germline CDR1 and CDR2: DFQATT and SNEGSKA (reference sequence).

This clonotype was seen ten or more times. V is TRBV11-2 and J is TRBJ2-5, with 7 bases aligning to TRBD2. J was trimmed by 5 bases and V by 2 bases; bases with no gene match: 5. CDR1 SGHAT and CDR2 FQNNGV come from the germline V gene. The CDR3 runs 14 residues. CDR3 sequence (DNA): TGTGCCAGCAGCTTAAGACTAGCAGCGGAGACCCAGTACTTC. This codes for CASSLRLAAETQYF. Full variable domain (remainder filled in from reference TRBV11-2 and TRBJ2-5): EAGVAQSPRYKIIEKRQSVAFWCNPISGHATLYWYQQILGQGPKLLIQFQNNGVVDDSQLPKDRFSAERLKGVDSTLKIQPAKLEDSAVYLCASSLRLAAETQYFGPGTRLLVL.

This clonotype was seen many times. The V call is TRBV12-3 or TRBV12-4, the J call TRBJ2-5; D call uncertain. The CDR3 contains 11 residues. V was shortened by 8 bases and J by 0 bases, with 4 bases between the two germline ends. For the CDR3, the DNA is TGTGCCAGCGCCAACCAAGAGACCCAGTACTTC. Translated, it gives CASANQETQYF.

In its sample, this clonotype was seen many times. The chain is built from TRBV11-3 and TRBJ2-1, with 10 bases that match TRBD1. CDR1 and CDR2 (germline): SGHNT, YENEEA. This CDR3 has 14 residues. Germline trimming cut 5 bases from V and 10 bases from J; bases unmatched to any gene: 8. CDR3 region: CASSTGQGKREQFF. CDR3 nucleotides: TGTGCCAGCAGCACGGGACAGGGGAAACGGGAGCAGTTCTTC.

This clonotype was seen at least ten times. The chain joins TRBV7-2 to TRBJ2-3, with 16 bases identical to TRBD2. This CDR3 has 19 residues. The V and J ends lost 5 bases and 2 bases, in that order; junction bases with no gene match: 10. CDR1 is SGHTA, CDR2 FQGNSA, per germline. CDR3 region: CASSDTPGTSGRATDTQYF. The CDR3 bases are TGTGCCAGCAGCGACACCCCCGGGACTAGCGGGAGGGCCACAGATACGCAGTATTTT.

The sample holds many counts of this clonotype. J is TRBJ1-4 and V is TRBV5-5, with unresolved D. Trimming shortened V by 1 base and J by 0 bases, and 10 bases separated the two germline ends. CDR1 and CDR2 from the germline V gene are SGHKS and YYEKEE (reference sequence). The CDR3 totals 16 residues. The CDR3 DNA is TGTGCCAGCAGCTTGTCTTCGGTTGCAACTAATGAAAAACTGTTTTTT. Its protein is CASSLSSVATNEKLFF.

A few counts support this clonotype. The V call is TRBV5-1, the J call TRBJ2-2; 7 bases align to TRBD1. With V trimmed by 4 bases and J by 2 bases, 8 bases remained unmatched. Germline lookup yields CDR1 SGHRS and CDR2 YFSETQ. The CDR3 contains 16 residues. DNA of the CDR3: TGCGCCAGCAGCCTCGACAGGGAGATAAACACCGGGGAGCTGTTTTTT. It codes for CASSLDREINTGELFF.

This clonotype was recorded at least ten times. The chain is built from TRBV20-1 and TRBJ2-7; 9 nucleotides match TRBD1. The CDR3 extends over 15 amino acids. The germline V gene has CDR1 DFQATT and CDR2 SNEGSKA (reference sequence). With 5 bases clipped from V and 6 bases from J, the junction kept 14 bases outside the gene matches. CDR3 in amino acids: CSAQPELQGASEQYF. In nucleotides, the CDR3 is TGCAGTGCTCAACCGGAACTACAGGGGGCAAGCGAGCAGTACTTC.

This clonotype has at least ten counts. The chain couples TRBV4-1 to TRBJ2-7; possible D gene TRBD1, 7 bases. The CDR3 extends over 16 amino acids. CDR1 is MGHRA and CDR2 is YSYEKL in the germline V gene. Trimming stripped 1 base from V and 0 bases from J, with 13 bases between. This CDR3 is CASSQGRDSISYEQYF. DNA for the CDR3: TGCGCCAGCAGCCAAGGGCGGGACAGCATCTCCTACGAGCAGTACTTC.

There are many counts of this clonotype. The chain couples TRBV5-1 to TRBJ1-1; D unclear. The germline gives CDR1 SGHRS, CDR2 YFSETQ. CDR3 size: 14 residues. Trimming removed 6 bases at V and 0 bases at J, with 12 bases between. The CDR3 is CASMDRHMNTEAFF. The CDR3 nucleotides are TGCGCCAGCATGGATAGACACATGAACACTGAAGCTTTCTTT.

This chain connects TRBV6-1 to TRBJ1-5, with TRBD1 matching 8 bases. The CDR3 is made up of 16 amino acids. Looked up from germline, CDR1 is MNHNS and CDR2 is SASEGT. Losses at the gene ends were 6 bases for V and 6 bases for J; bases not matched to a gene: 13. CDR3 bases: TGTGCCAGCAGAGCTACCGGACAGGGTGACGGTCAGCCCCAGCATTTT. It encodes CASRATGQGDGQPQHF.

This clonotype has at least ten counts. The rearrangement uses TRBV12-3 or TRBV12-4 and TRBJ2-1; D is possibly TRBD2 (5 bases). With 4 bases removed from V and 5 bases from J, the gap between germline ends came to 21 bases. This CDR3 has 17 residues. CDR3 DNA: TGTGCCAGCAGTTGGCCCCCGAGCAGTTCCGGGGACAATGAGCAGTTCTTC. This sequence encodes CASSWPPSSSGDNEQFF.

This chain connects TRBV20-1 to TRBJ2-3; perhaps TRBD2 as D (5 bases). This CDR3 contains 13 residues. Between the trimmed V and J ends, which lost 7 bases and 2 bases, there was a span of 13 bases. CDR1 and CDR2 (germline): DFQATT, SNEGSKA (reference sequence). CDR3 sequence reads: CSVPGGHTDTQYF. For the CDR3, the DNA is TGCAGTGTCCCCGGCGGGCACACAGATACGCAGTATTTT.

The table lists this clonotype with many counts. CDR3 in amino acids: CASSEAPAPFETQYF. CDR3 sequence (DNA): TGTGCCAGCAGTGAAGCGCCGGCGCCCTTCGAGACCCAGTACTTC. The gene calls are TRBV2 and TRBJ2-5, with no clear D. The CDR3 runs to 15 residues. V dropped 0 bases and J dropped 5 bases, with 13 bases sitting between them. CDR1 and CDR2 (germline): SNHLY, FYNNEI.

This clonotype has ten or more counts. This chain links TRBV2 with TRBJ1-1; 9 nucleotides align to TRBD1. After removal of 5 bases from V and 12 bases from J, the junction contained 7 bases not matched to a gene. Looked up from germline, CDR1 is SNHLY and CDR2 is FYNNEI. This CDR3 region has 12 residues. CDR3: CASSTQGAPTFF. The CDR3 DNA reads TGTGCCAGCAGTACACAGGGGGCGCCGACTTTCTTT.

This clonotype was detected many times. The rearrangement uses TRBV13 and TRBJ1-1, with TRBD1 as a possible D gene (5 bases). Germline values: CDR1 PRHDT, CDR2 FYEKMQ (reference sequence). V dropped 4 bases and J dropped 1 base, with 10 bases sitting between them. The CDR3 runs to 14 residues. The chain's CDR3 is CASSSGDGNTEAFF. The CDR3 region has the DNA TGTGCCAGCAGCTCTGGGGACGGGAACACTGAAGCTTTCTTT. Full variable domain (outside the CDR3, taken from reference TRBV13 and TRBJ1-1): AAGVIQSPRHLIKEKRETATLKCYPIPRHDTVYWYQQGPGQDPQFLISFYEKMQSDKGSIPDRFSAQQFSDYHSELNMSSLELGDSALYFCASSSGDGNTEAFFGQGTRLTVV.

This clonotype was recorded a few times. As the CDR3 is not closed by the conserved phenylalanine or tryptophan, this likely results from a read error. The rearrangement uses TRBV5-1 and TRBJ2-7, with 9 bases lining up with TRBD1. Germline CDR1 SGHRS, CDR2 YFSETQ. V gave up 4 bases and J gave up 4 bases; unmatched junction bases: 6. This CDR3 has 14 amino acids. The CDR3 nucleotides read TGCGCCAGCAGCGGGACAGGGAGGAGTTACGAGCAGTACCTC. Residues: CASSGTGRSYEQYL.

The gene calls are TRBV4-1 and TRBJ2-7; D gene ambiguous. CDR3 length: 18 residues. Per the germline V gene, CDR1 is MGHRA and CDR2 is YSYEKL. V was cut by 0 bases and J by 2 bases, with 20 bases left in between. CDR3 region: CASSQEGLQRAIPYEQYF. The DNA of the CDR3 is TGCGCCAGCAGCCAAGAAGGGCTGCAAAGAGCCATCCCCTACGAGCAGTACTTC.